These 7 T cell receptor beta chains share one sample of origin, sequenced in a study of cytomegalovirus exposure and HLA in healthy donors. Primers for the PCR totalled 60 Vbeta and 13 Jbeta. Only in-frame clones appear in the TCRdb table, and some are missing; sequencing was by immunoSEQ multiplex PCR. The sample table sets out 65,000 to 85,000 clones. Source material: PBMCs. The receptors stem from a woman aged 55-70 years in good health and CMV-seronegative.

This chain connects TRBV2 to TRBJ2-1; 9 nucleotides align to TRBD2. Germline-derived CDR1 and CDR2 are SNHLY and FYNNEI. V dropped 3 bases and J dropped 6; count of bases not matched to a gene: 6. CDR3 size: 15 residues. As DNA, the CDR3 is TGTGCCAGCAGTGAGTTGCGGGAGGGTGTCAATGAGCAGTTCTTC. Translated, it gives CASSELREGVNEQFF.

The rearrangement links TRBV4-3 to TRBJ2-1, with 7 bases matching TRBD2. CDR3 length: 17 residues. V dropped 0 bases and J dropped 0; count of bases not matched to a gene: 5. Germline CDR1 LGHNA, CDR2 YSLEER. The CDR3 nucleotides read TGCGCCAGCAGCCAAGAGAGCGGGGCCAGCTCCTACAATGAGCAGTTCTTC. Translated: CASSQESGASSYNEQFF.

The V gene is TRBV5-1, the J gene TRBJ2-7, with 7 bases aligning to TRBD1. CDR3 length: 14 amino acids. Germline values: CDR1 SGHRS, CDR2 YFSETQ. The junction had 8 bases not matched to a gene; V was cut back by 4 bases and J by 4 bases. CDR3 bases: TGCGCCAGCAGCCCACCGACAGGGCGGTACGAGCAGTACTTC. This translates into CASSPPTGRYEQYF.

The genes are TRBV2 and TRBJ2-5; TRBD1 might be the D (5 bases). Germline V gene sequence: CDR1 SNHLY, CDR2 FYNNEI. There are 13 residues in the CDR3. V lost 11 bases, J lost 5 bases, and 18 bases lay in between. In DNA, the CDR3 is TGTGCCGGAGCCGCAGGGTTGGGGGAGACCCAGTACTTC. Amino acids: CAGAAGLGETQYF. Full variable domain (outside the CDR3, taken from reference TRBV2 and TRBJ2-5): EPEVTQTPSHQVTQMGQEVILRCVPISNHLYFYWYRQILGQKVEFLVSFYNNEISEKSEIFDDQFSVERPDGSNFTLKIRSTKLEDSAMYFCAGAAGLGETQYFGPGTRLLVL.

The chain combines TRBV2 with TRBJ2-7, with 7 bases aligning to TRBD1. CDR1 SNHLY and CDR2 FYNNEI come from the germline V gene. J was trimmed by 6 bases and V by 6 bases; bases with no gene match: 14. The length of the CDR3 is 15 residues. CDR3: CASRTVQGTVFEQYF. CDR3 coding DNA: TGTGCCAGCAGAACTGTACAGGGGACGGTATTCGAGCAGTACTTC.

V gene TRBV28 combines with J gene TRBJ1-2, with 9 bases matching TRBD1. The CDR3 consists of 14 residues. With V trimmed by 5 bases and J by 7 bases, 8 bases remained unmatched. CDR1 MDHEN and CDR2 SYDVKM come from the germline V gene. CDR3 bases: TGTGCCAGCAGTCCGGGGACAGGGACTGGTGGCTACACCTTC. This codes for CASSPGTGTGGYTF.

V gene TRBV2 combines with J gene TRBJ2-7; 7 bases are a match to TRBD1. CDR1 and CDR2 from the germline V gene are SNHLY and FYNNEI. The CDR3 length is 12 residues. With V trimmed by 6 bases and J by 10 bases, 9 bases remained unmatched. CDR3 protein: CASRGDSVRQYF. The CDR3 DNA sequence: TGTGCCAGCAGAGGGGACAGTGTCCGTCAGTACTTC.